This passage covers 32 T cell receptor beta chains from one sample sequenced in a study of T cell responses to AZD1222 COVID-19 vaccine. The repertoire was sequenced with immunoSEQ multiplex PCR; TCRdb's copy has only in-frame clones and lacks some. The sample has tens of thousands of clones, roughly 83% seen once. Sequencing used peripheral blood, obtained on day 0 of AZD1222 vaccination. Source of these receptors: an adult in good health.

This chain joins TRBV15 and TRBJ1-2; 7 bases are a match to TRBD1. Unmatched junction bases numbered 8, after V lost 1 base and J lost 6 bases. Germline loops: CDR1 LNHNV, CDR2 YYDKDF (reference sequence). The CDR3 has 15 residues. For the CDR3, the DNA is TGTGCCACCAGCAGAGGGGAAAGGGGGCCCCATGGCTACACCTTC. Its translation: CATSRGERGPHGYTF.

V usage is TRBV7-2 and J usage is TRBJ2-7; D is ambiguous. The CDR3 consists of 12 residues. V was shortened by 1 base and J by 6 bases, with 7 bases between the two germline ends. Germline lookup yields CDR1 SGHTA and CDR2 FQGNSA. The CDR3 is CASSLEVLEQYF. CDR3 coding DNA: TGTGCCAGCAGCTTAGAGGTCCTCGAGCAGTACTTC.

This clone appeared once. This sequence joins TRBV7-2 and TRBJ2-2; 7 bases map to TRBD2. Per the germline V gene, CDR1 is SGHTA and CDR2 is FQGNSA. Trimming took 1 base from V and 6 from J; bases not matched to a gene: 11. The CDR3 spans 17 residues. The CDR3 DNA is TGTGCCAGCAGCTTAGTTTTTCGGGAGGCCGGGGCCGGGGAGCTGTTTTTT. Residues: CASSLVFREAGAGELFF.

This rearrangement joins TRBV30 to TRBJ2-7; D is unresolved. The CDR3 sequence is 11 residues long. With 3 bases removed from V and 3 bases from J, the gap between germline ends came to 6 bases. CDR1 and CDR2 (germline): GTSNPN, SVGIG (reference sequence). For the CDR3, the DNA is TGTGCCTGGAGCCCCAGCTACGAGCAGTACTTC. Amino acids: CAWSPSYEQYF. The full variable domain, completed using reference TRBV30 and TRBJ2-7, is SQTIHQWPATLVQPVGSPLSLECTVEGTSNPNLYWYRQAAGRGLQLLFYSVGIGQISSEVPQNLSASRPQDRQFILSSKKLLLSDSGFYLCAWSPSYEQYFGPGTRLTVT.

The V call is TRBV23-1, the J call TRBJ2-7, with a possible D match to TRBD1 (6 bases). TRBV23-1 has ORF status, its function being uncertain. V was trimmed by 0 bases and J by 2 bases, leaving 14 bases between them. The CDR3 sequence is 16 residues long. Here the CDR3 reads CASSQSRQEIPYEQYF. The CDR3 DNA sequence: TGCGCCAGCAGTCAATCCAGACAGGAAATTCCCTACGAGCAGTACTTC.

The chain recombines TRBV6-4 with TRBJ2-1; 7 bases map to TRBD2. CDR3 length equals 16 residues. V lost 3 bases to trimming and J lost 4 bases; unmatched junction nucleotides: 9. Germline CDR1 reads MRHNA; CDR2 reads SNTAGT. The CDR3 loop reads CASSDRPGGDYNEQFF. Here the CDR3 DNA reads TGTGCCAGCAGTGATAGGCCGGGAGGAGATTACAATGAGCAGTTCTTC.

The chain employs TRBV30 and TRBJ1-1; D is unresolved. The CDR3 covers 13 residues. Germline lookup yields CDR1 GTSNPN and CDR2 SVGIG (reference sequence). V lost 3 bases to trimming and J lost 1 base, with 9 bases between them. The CDR3 DNA reads as TGTGCCTGGAGATTAGAGGCGAACACTGAAGCTTTCTTT. Translation: CAWRLEANTEAFF.

CDR3 DNA sequence: TGTGCCTGGGGCGGACAGGGAGGAGAGACCCAGTACTTC. Translating it yields CAWGGQGGETQYF. The chain joins TRBV30 to TRBJ2-5; TRBD1 matches 8 bases. The V and J ends lost 5 bases and 4 bases, in that order; junction bases with no gene match: 6. CDR1 is GTSNPN and CDR2 is SVGIG in the germline V gene (reference sequence). CDR3 length: 13 residues.

The V gene is TRBV7-8, the J gene TRBJ1-1; D remains unclear. This CDR3 comprises 14 residues. The germline V and J ends were trimmed by 1 base and 1 base, with 7 bases remaining between them. Germline CDR1 is SGHVS and CDR2 is FQNEAQ. The CDR3 bases are TGTGCCAGCAGCTTAGGTGTCGGGAACACTGAAGCTTTCTTT. Its protein is CASSLGVGNTEAFF.

The CDR3 region has the DNA TGTGCCAGTAGTAGAGATGGGAGGGGTCCCTACGAGCAGTACTTC. This sequence encodes CASSRDGRGPYEQYF. The chain joins TRBV19 to TRBJ2-7; 7 bases map to TRBD2. The CDR3 spans 15 residues. Germline CDR1 and CDR2: LNHDA and SQIVND (reference sequence). The V segment lost 4 bases and the J segment 2 bases; nucleotides outside the gene matches: 8.

The V gene is TRBV10-1, the J gene TRBJ2-3; 9 bases are a match to TRBD1. The V gene end was trimmed by 3 bases and the J gene end by 4 bases; junction bases not matched to a gene: 5. CDR3 length: 15 amino acids. In germline, CDR1 is WNHNN, CDR2 SYGVQD (reference sequence). CDR3 in amino acids: CASSDPGTGSDTQYF. DNA of the CDR3: TGCGCCAGCAGTGACCCCGGGACAGGGTCAGATACGCAGTATTTT.

The gene calls are TRBV3-1 (or the pseudogene TRBV3-2) and TRBJ2-7, with 7 bases fitting TRBD2. With V trimmed by 4 bases and J by 2 bases, 8 bases remained unmatched. CDR3 size: 15 residues. CDR1 LGHDT and CDR2 YNNKEL come from the germline V gene (reference sequence). This chain's CDR3 is CASSPRGDPTYEQYF. DNA for the CDR3: TGTGCCAGCAGCCCACGGGGGGATCCAACCTACGAGCAGTACTTC.

The genes are TRBV6-5 and TRBJ1-5; no clear D gene. The CDR3 extends over 15 amino acids. Between the trimmed V and J ends, which lost 7 bases and 5 bases, there was a span of 18 bases. CDR1 is MNHEY, CDR2 SVGAGI, per germline. In nucleotides, the CDR3 is TGTGCCAGCATAGGTAGCGGACTTACCGATCAGCCCCAGCATTTT. This gives the protein CASIGSGLTDQPQHF.

The rearrangement links TRBV7-3 to TRBJ2-1; D is perhaps TRBD1 or TRBD2 (6 bases each). This CDR3 is built from 14 residues. The V gene lost 3 bases and the J gene lost 7 bases, with 13 bases spanning the gap. Germline CDR1 SGHTA, CDR2 FQGTGA. The CDR3, as DNA: TGTGCCAGCAGCTTGGGGGGCCCGATTAATGAGCAGTTCTTC. As protein: CASSLGGPINEQFF.

The chain is built from TRBV6-5 and TRBJ2-5, with D maybe TRBD2 (6 bases). V lost 6 bases, J lost 5 bases, and 19 bases lay in between. This CDR3 is 15 amino acids long. The germline gives CDR1 MNHEY, CDR2 SVGAGI. This CDR3 is CASRGAGTRLETQYF. DNA of the CDR3: TGTGCCAGCAGAGGGGCAGGGACTCGGCTTGAGACCCAGTACTTC.

CDR3 amino acids: CASSQVRQGGNQPQHF. CDR3 nucleotide sequence: TGCGCCAGCAGCCAAGTGAGACAGGGTGGCAATCAGCCCCAGCATTTT. This sequence joins TRBV4-1 and TRBJ1-5, with 7 bases lining up with TRBD1. CDR3 length equals 16 residues. In germline, CDR1 is MGHRA, CDR2 YSYEKL. The V segment lost 1 base and the J segment 2 bases; nucleotides outside the gene matches: 5.

V is TRBV19 and J is TRBJ1-1, with D perhaps matching TRBD1 (5 bases). The germline V gene encodes CDR1 LNHDA and CDR2 SQIVND (reference sequence). The CDR3 contains 14 residues. V lost 7 bases and J 4 bases, leaving 16 bases between the germline ends. DNA for the CDR3: TGTGCCAGTAAGGAGCTCTGGAGGGGCACTGAAGCTTTCTTT. Protein product: CASKELWRGTEAFF.

The chain uses TRBV29-1 and TRBJ2-7; perhaps TRBD2 as D (6 bases). Trimming removed 7 bases from V and 6 bases from J, with 22 bases in between. The germline V gene encodes CDR1 SQVTM and CDR2 ANQGSEA. The CDR3 runs to 14 residues. The chain's CDR3 is CSAIGAGTHSEQYF. The CDR3, as DNA: TGCAGCGCCATTGGGGCGGGGACTCATTCCGAGCAGTACTTC.

The CDR3 loop reads CSASSLFLSANYGYTF. The DNA for the CDR3 is TGCAGTGCCAGTTCCTTATTTTTATCAGCTAACTATGGCTACACCTTC. The chain carries TRBV20-1 and TRBJ1-2; no definite D call. The CDR3 runs 16 residues. V lost 6 bases, J lost 0 bases, and 20 bases lay in between. The germline V gene encodes CDR1 DFQATT and CDR2 SNEGSKA (reference sequence).

The rearrangement joins TRBV7-6 to TRBJ1-1, with unresolved D. Per germline, CDR1 SGHVS and CDR2 FNYEAQ. The CDR3 length is 14 residues. Trimming removed 2 bases from V and 6 bases from J, with 13 bases in between. CDR3: CASSLKTLASEAFF. The CDR3 DNA reads TGTGCCAGCAGCTTAAAGACCTTAGCGTCTGAAGCTTTCTTT.

The gene calls are TRBV19 and TRBJ2-1; 12 bases agree with TRBD2. CDR1 is LNHDA and CDR2 is SQIVND in the germline V gene (reference sequence). CDR3 size: 15 residues. V lost 4 bases, J lost 8 bases, and 6 bases stayed unmatched. The DNA for the CDR3 is TGTGCCAGTAGTAGGGGGGCTAGCGGGAGGGATGAGCAGTTCTTC. Protein sequence: CASSRGASGRDEQFF.

The rearrangement links TRBV3-1 (or the pseudogene TRBV3-2) to TRBJ1-1, with D hard to call. The germline V gene has CDR1 LGHDT and CDR2 YNNKEL (reference sequence). Between the trimmed V and J ends, which lost 3 bases and 0 bases, there was a span of 11 bases. The CDR3 is made up of 15 amino acids. Here the CDR3 reads CASSQEGRLNTEAFF. The CDR3 nucleotides read TGTGCCAGCAGCCAGGAAGGACGGTTGAACACTGAAGCTTTCTTT.

The rearrangement joins TRBV11-2 to TRBJ1-1; 8 bases match TRBD1. Germline assignment: CDR1 SGHAT and CDR2 FQNNGV. The CDR3 covers 14 residues. The V segment lost 3 bases and the J segment 4 bases; nucleotides outside the gene matches: 4. The CDR3: CASSFDRGGTEAFF. The CDR3 coding sequence is TGTGCCAGCAGCTTCGACAGGGGTGGCACTGAAGCTTTCTTT.

The chain joins TRBV6-5 to TRBJ2-2; D may be TRBD1 (5 bases). Germline CDR1 and CDR2: MNHEY and SVGAGI. The V end was cut by 7 bases, the J end by 2 bases, with 14 bases between. This CDR3 has 15 residues. The DNA of the CDR3 is TGTGCCAGCACCAACGACCAGGGAAACACCGGGGAGCTGTTTTTT. Protein sequence: CASTNDQGNTGELFF.

V and J are TRBV30 and TRBJ1-6, with D tentatively TRBD1 (5 bases). This CDR3 region has 17 residues. The germline V gene has CDR1 GTSNPN and CDR2 SVGIG (reference sequence). The V end lost 3 bases, the J end lost 0 bases, and 15 bases lay between the germline ends. The CDR3 spells CAWRNLGASSYNSPLHF. CDR3 DNA: TGTGCCTGGAGGAACCTCGGGGCCAGCTCCTATAATTCACCCCTCCACTTT.

This sequence joins TRBV6-7 and TRBJ2-1, with a tentative D call TRBD1 (5 bases). TRBV6-7 is flagged as an ORF with uncertain function. This CDR3 comprises 12 residues. V lost 10 bases to trimming and J lost 10 bases, with 17 bases between them. CDR3 loop: CATESPQEEQFF. CDR3 coding DNA: TGTGCCACCGAATCACCACAGGAGGAGCAGTTCTTC.

This clone was counted a single time. The chain recombines TRBV29-1 with TRBJ2-6, with D possibly TRBD2 on 6 matching bases. Deletions cut 6 bases from V and 4 bases from J, with 13 bases between. This CDR3 spans 14 amino acids. Germline CDR1 reads SQVTM; CDR2 reads ANQGSEA. The DNA for the CDR3 is TGCAGCGTGCGGGACCCGGCAGGGGCCAACGTCCTGACTTTC. Translating it yields CSVRDPAGANVLTF.

This chain joins TRBV18 and TRBJ2-2, with TRBD1 matching over 11 bases. The CDR3 contains 16 residues. The V gene end was trimmed by 3 bases and the J gene end by 7 bases; junction bases not matched to a gene: 7. Germline V lookup: CDR1 KGHSH, CDR2 LQKENI. In DNA form, the CDR3 reads TGTGCCAGCTCACCGGACTCGGGACAGGGGGTCGGGGAGCTGTTTTTT. Translating it yields CASSPDSGQGVGELFF.

The chain is built from TRBV2 and TRBJ1-6; unclear D gene. V lost 6 bases, J lost 6 bases, and 15 bases lay in between. CDR1 SNHLY and CDR2 FYNNEI come from the germline V gene. This CDR3 is built from 15 residues. CDR3 bases: TGTGCCAGCAGCACTATGGCCGGATTTAATTCACCCCTCCACTTT. Its translation: CASSTMAGFNSPLHF.

The chain has TRBV2 and TRBJ2-2; TRBD2 matches at 8 bases. Unmatched junction bases numbered 7, after V lost 1 base and J lost 9 bases. This CDR3 is 15 amino acids long. Germline V CDR1 and CDR2: SNHLY, FYNNEI. The chain's CDR3 is CASSEEAGVGRELFF. CDR3 bases: TGTGCCAGCAGTGAAGAAGCGGGGGTCGGGAGGGAGCTGTTTTTT.

The genes are TRBV12-3 or TRBV12-4 and TRBJ2-5; D is unresolved. CDR3 length: 11 residues. With 3 bases removed from V and 6 bases from J, the gap between germline ends came to 5 bases. In DNA form, the CDR3 reads TGTGCCAGCAGTTTTGGAAAGACCCAGTACTTC. This translates into CASSFGKTQYF.

This chain uses TRBV7-2 with TRBJ2-1; no reliable D call. The CDR3 length is 15 residues. Trimming removed 1 base at V and 6 bases at J, with 13 bases between. Germline loops: CDR1 SGHTA, CDR2 FQGNSA. The CDR3 nucleotides are TGTGCCAGCAGCTTAGGCAGTCTTTCGAGCAATGAGCAGTTCTTC. Translated, it gives CASSLGSLSSNEQFF.